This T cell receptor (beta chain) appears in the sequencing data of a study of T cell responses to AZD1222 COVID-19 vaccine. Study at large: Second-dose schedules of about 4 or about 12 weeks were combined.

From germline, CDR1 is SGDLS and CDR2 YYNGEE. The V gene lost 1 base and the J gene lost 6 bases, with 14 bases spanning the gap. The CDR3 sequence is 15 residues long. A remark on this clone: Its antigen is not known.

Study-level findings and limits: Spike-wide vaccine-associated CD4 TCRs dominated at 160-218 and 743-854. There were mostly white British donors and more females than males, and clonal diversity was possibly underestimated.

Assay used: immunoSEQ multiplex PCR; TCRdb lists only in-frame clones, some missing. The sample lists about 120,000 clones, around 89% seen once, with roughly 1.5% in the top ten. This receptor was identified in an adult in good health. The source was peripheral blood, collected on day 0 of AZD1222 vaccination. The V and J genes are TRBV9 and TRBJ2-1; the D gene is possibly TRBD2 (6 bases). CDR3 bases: TGTGCCAGCAGCGTAAATCCGGGAGAAGTCAATGAGCAGTTCTTC. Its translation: CASSVNPGEVNEQFF.